A selection of T cell receptor beta chains follows, all from one sample in a study of CD8+ T cells in alopecia areata. Profiling relied on immunoSEQ multiplex PCR, and the TCRdb table lists in-frame clones only, not all of them. Among about 200,000 clones listed, 57% were seen once. The sample in question was CD4+ T cells sorted from blood, obtained at week 0. Receptors were obtained from a human donor with alopecia areata. CDR3s include the opening cysteine and the closing phenylalanine or tryptophan. D genes are given only for firm matches. Only some rows state a clone size, as once, few, many or a class for expanded clones.

CASSLKLNTGELFF	TGTGCCAGCAGCTTAAAACTGAACACCGGGGAGCTGTTTTTT	-	few	TRBV13	TRBJ2-2
CASSTNRGVGTDTQYF	TGTGCCAGCAGCACCAACAGGGGCGTGGGGACAGATACGCAGTATTTT	TRBD1	-	TRBV9	TRBJ2-3
CSVAPMSAEAFF	TGCAGCGTTGCGCCGATGTCGGCTGAAGCTTTCTTT	-	-	TRBV29-1	TRBJ1-1
CAWRRPGNTIYF	TGTGCCTGGAGGCGCCCGGGAAACACCATATATTTT	-	-	TRBV30	TRBJ1-3
CASRSTGSYEQYF	TGCGCCAGCAGGAGTACAGGGTCCTACGAGCAGTACTTC	-	-	TRBV4-1	TRBJ2-7
CASRSRGQGASGYTF	TGTGCCAGCAGGTCGCGGGGACAGGGGGCGAGTGGCTACACCTTC	TRBD1	-	TRBV5-4	TRBJ1-2
CASSQGQTGELFF	TGTGCCAGCAGCCAGGGCCAGACCGGGGAGCTGTTTTTT	-	once	TRBV4-2	TRBJ2-2
CASSLDGRSNEQFF	TGTGCCAGCAGTTTGGATGGACGTTCCAATGAGCAGTTCTTC	-	-	TRBV6-5	TRBJ2-1
CASSHSETQYF	TGTGCCAGCAGCCATTCAGAGACCCAGTACTTC	-	once	TRBV14	TRBJ2-5
CASSKLAGPYNEQFF	TGTGCCAGCAGCAAATTAGCGGGACCCTACAATGAGCAGTTCTTC	TRBD2	-	TRBV7-6	TRBJ2-1
CASRMGVEYGYTF	TGTGCCAGCAGGATGGGCGTTGAGTATGGCTACACCTTC	-	-	TRBV2	TRBJ1-2
CAWSPPGSWGYEQYF	TGTGCCTGGAGTCCTCCTGGTAGCTGGGGCTACGAGCAGTACTTC	-	-	TRBV30	TRBJ2-7
CASSLTREFTGELFF	TGTGCCAGCAGCTTGACCAGGGAATTCACCGGGGAGCTGTTTTTT	-	-	TRBV5-6	TRBJ2-2
CSVEGGQGREAFF	TGCAGCGTTGAGGGGGGCCAGGGTCGCGAAGCTTTCTTT	-	-	TRBV29-1	TRBJ1-1
CASSLRRGYEQYF	TGCGCCAGCAGCTTGAGAAGGGGATACGAGCAGTACTTC	-	once	TRBV5-1	TRBJ2-7
CASSLSRDDEAFF	TGTGCCAGCAGCTTAAGCAGGGACGATGAAGCTTTCTTT	-	-	TRBV7-9	TRBJ1-1